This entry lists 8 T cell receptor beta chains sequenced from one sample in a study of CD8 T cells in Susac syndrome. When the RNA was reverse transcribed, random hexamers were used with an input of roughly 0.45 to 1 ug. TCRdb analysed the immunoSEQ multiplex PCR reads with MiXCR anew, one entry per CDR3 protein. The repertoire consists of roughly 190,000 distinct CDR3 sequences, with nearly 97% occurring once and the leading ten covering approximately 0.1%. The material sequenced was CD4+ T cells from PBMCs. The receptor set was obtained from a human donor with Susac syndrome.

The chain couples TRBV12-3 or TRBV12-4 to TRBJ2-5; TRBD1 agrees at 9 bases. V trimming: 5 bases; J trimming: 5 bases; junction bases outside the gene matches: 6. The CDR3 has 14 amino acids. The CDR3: CASSPTGGGETQYF. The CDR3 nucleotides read TGTGCCAGCAGTCCGACAGGGGGAGGGGAGACCCAGTACTTC.

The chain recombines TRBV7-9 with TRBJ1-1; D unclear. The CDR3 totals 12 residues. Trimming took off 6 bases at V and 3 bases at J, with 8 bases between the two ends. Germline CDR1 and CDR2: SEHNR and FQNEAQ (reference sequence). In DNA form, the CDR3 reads TGTGCCAGCAGACAACGGGACACTGAAGCTTTCTTT. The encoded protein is CASRQRDTEAFF.

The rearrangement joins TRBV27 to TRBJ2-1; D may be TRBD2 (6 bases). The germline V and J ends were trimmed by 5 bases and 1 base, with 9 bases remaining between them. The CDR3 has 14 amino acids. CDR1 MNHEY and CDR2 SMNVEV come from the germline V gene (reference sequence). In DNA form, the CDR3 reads TGTGCCAGCAGTCGGGCGGGGTCCTACAATGAGCAGTTCTTC. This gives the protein CASSRAGSYNEQFF.

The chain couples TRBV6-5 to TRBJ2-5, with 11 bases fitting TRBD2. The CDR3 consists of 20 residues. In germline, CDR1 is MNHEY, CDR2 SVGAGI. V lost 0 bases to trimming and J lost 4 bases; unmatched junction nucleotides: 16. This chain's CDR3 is CASSYSGSGGALNNGETQYF. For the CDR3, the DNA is TGTGCCAGCAGTTACTCGGGTAGCGGGGGGGCCCTGAACAACGGAGAGACCCAGTACTTC.

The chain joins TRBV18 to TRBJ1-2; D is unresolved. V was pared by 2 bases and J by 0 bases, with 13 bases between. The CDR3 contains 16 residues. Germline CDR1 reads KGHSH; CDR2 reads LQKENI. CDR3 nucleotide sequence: TGTGCCAGCTCACCAACAATGGACCCGTCTAACTATGGCTACACCTTC. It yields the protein CASSPTMDPSNYGYTF.

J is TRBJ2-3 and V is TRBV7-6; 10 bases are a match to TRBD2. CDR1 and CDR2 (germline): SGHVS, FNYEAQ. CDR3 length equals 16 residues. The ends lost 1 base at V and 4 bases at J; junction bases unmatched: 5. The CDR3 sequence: CASSLGLAGVSDTQYF. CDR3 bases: TGTGCCAGCAGCTTAGGGCTAGCGGGGGTATCAGATACGCAGTATTTT.

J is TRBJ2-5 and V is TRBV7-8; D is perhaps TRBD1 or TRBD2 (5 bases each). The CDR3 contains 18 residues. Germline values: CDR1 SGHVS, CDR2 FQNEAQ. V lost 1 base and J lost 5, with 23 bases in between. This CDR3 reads CASSLVGGSVAEWETQYF. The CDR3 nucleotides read TGTGCCAGCAGCTTAGTTGGGGGTTCGGTAGCAGAGTGGGAGACCCAGTACTTC.

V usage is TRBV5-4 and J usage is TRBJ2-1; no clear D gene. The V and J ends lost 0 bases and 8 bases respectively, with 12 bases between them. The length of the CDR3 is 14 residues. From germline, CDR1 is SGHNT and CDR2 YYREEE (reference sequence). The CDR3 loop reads CASSLEIGHHEQFF. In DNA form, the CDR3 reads TGTGCCAGCAGCTTGGAGATCGGTCATCATGAGCAGTTCTTC. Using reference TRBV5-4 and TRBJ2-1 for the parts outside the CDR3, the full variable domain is ETGVTQSPTHLIKTRGQQVTLRCSSQSGHNTVSWYQQALGQGPQFIFQYYREEENGRGNFPPRFSGLQFPNYSSELNVNALELDDSALYLCASSLEIGHHEQFFGPGTRLTVL.